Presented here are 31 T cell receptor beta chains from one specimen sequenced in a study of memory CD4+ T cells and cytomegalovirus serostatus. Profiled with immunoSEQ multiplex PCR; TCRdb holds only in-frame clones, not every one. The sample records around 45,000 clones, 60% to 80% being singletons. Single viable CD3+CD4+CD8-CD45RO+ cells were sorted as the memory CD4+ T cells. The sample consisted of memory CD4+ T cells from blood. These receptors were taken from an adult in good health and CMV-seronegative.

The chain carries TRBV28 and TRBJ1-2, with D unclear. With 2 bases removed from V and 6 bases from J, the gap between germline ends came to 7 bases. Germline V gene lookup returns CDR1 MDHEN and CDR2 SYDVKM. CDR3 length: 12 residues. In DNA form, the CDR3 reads TGTGCCAGCAGTTTAGGGTCAAATGGCTACACCTTC. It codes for CASSLGSNGYTF.

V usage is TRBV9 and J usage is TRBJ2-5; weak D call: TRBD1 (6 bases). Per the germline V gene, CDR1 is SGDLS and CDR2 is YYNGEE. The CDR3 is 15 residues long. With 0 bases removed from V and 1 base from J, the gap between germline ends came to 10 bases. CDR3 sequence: CASSVGATGQETQYF. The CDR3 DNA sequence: TGTGCCAGCAGCGTAGGAGCGACAGGCCAAGAGACCCAGTACTTC. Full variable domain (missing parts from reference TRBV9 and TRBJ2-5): DSGVTQTPKHLITATGQRVTLRCSPRSGDLSVYWYQQSLDQGLQFLIQYYNGEERAKGNILERFSAQQFPDLHSELNLSSLELGDSALYFCASSVGATGQETQYFGPGTRLLVL.

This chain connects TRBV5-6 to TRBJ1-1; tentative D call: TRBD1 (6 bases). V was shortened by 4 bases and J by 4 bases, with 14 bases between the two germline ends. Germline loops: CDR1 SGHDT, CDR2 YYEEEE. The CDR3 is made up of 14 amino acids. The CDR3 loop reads CASSPRGGGTEAFF. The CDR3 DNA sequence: TGTGCCAGCAGCCCCCGTGGAGGGGGCACTGAAGCTTTCTTT.

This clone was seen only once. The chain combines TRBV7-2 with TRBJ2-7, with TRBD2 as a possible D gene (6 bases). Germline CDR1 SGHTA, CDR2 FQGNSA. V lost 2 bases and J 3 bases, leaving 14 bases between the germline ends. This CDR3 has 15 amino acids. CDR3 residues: CASSLMQGGFYEQYF. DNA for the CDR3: TGTGCCAGCAGCTTAATGCAGGGAGGATTCTACGAGCAGTACTTC.

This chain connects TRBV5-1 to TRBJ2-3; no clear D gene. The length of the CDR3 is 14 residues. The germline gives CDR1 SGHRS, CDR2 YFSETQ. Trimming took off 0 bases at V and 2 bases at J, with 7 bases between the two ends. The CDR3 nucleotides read TGCGCCAGCAGCTTGGAGAGCCCCACAGATACGCAGTATTTT. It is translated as CASSLESPTDTQYF.

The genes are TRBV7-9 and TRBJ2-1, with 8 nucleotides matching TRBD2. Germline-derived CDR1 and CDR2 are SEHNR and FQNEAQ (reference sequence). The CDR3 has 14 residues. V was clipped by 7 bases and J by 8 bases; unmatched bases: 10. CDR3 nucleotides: TGTGCCAGCAACTTTCTAGCGGGCGGGCATGAGCAGTTCTTC. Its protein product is CASNFLAGGHEQFF.

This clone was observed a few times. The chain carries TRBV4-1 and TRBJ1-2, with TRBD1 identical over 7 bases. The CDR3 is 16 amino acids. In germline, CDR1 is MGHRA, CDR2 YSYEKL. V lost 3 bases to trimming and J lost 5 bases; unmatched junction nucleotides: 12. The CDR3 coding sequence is TGCGCCAGCAGCCAGACCCAAAGACAGGGTGAATATGGCTACACCTTC. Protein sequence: CASSQTQRQGEYGYTF.

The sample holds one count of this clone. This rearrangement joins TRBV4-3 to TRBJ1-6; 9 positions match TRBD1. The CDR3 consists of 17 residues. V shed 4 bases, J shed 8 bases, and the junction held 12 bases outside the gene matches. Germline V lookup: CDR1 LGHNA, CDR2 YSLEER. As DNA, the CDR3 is TGCGCCAGCAGCCTCATGTCTCCGGGACAGGGATATTCACCCCTCCACTTT. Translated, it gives CASSLMSPGQGYSPLHF.

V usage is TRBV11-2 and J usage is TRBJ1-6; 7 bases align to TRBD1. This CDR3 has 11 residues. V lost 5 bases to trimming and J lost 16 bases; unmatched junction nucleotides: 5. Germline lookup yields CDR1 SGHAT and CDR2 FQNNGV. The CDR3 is CASSRDRELHF. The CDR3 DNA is TGTGCCAGCAGCCGCGACAGGGAGCTCCACTTT.

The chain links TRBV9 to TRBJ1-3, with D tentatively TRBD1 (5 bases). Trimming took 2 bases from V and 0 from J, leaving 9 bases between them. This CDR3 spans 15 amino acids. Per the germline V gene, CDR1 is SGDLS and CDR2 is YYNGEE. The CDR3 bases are TGTGCCAGCAGCGTTGGACAATCCTCTGGAAACACCATATATTTT. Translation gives CASSVGQSSGNTIYF.

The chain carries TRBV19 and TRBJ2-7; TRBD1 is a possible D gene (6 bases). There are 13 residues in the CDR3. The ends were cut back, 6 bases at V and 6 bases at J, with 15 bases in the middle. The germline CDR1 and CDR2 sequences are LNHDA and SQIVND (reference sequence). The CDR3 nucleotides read TGTGCCAGTAGCAGGGACACCTGGGGCGAGCAGTACTTC. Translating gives CASSRDTWGEQYF.

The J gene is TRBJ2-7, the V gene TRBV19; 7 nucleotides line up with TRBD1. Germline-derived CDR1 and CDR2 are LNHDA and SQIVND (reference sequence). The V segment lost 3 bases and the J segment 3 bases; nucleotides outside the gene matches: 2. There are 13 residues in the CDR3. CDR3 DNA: TGTGCCAGTAGTATGAGACAGGGCTACGAGCAGTACTTC. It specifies CASSMRQGYEQYF.

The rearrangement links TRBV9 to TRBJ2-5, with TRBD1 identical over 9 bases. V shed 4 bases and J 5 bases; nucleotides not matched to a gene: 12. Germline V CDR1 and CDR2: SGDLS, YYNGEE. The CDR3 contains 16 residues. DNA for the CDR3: TGTGCCAGCAGCCTCCCGACCGGGACAGGGATCGAGACCCAGTACTTC. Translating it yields CASSLPTGTGIETQYF.

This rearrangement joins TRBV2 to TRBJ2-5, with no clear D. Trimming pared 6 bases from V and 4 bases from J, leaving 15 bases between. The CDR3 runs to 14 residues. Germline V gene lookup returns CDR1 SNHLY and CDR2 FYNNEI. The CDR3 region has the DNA TGTGCCAGCAGAGTTACTCTCCACGCAGAGACCCAGTACTTC. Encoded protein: CASRVTLHAETQYF.

CDR3 sequence (DNA): TGTGCCAGCAGCTTAGAATGGGGGGCGGGCAATCAGCCCCAGCATTTT. Translating it yields CASSLEWGAGNQPQHF. The chain couples TRBV7-2 to TRBJ1-5, with D perhaps matching TRBD1 (6 bases). There are 16 residues in the CDR3. V was shortened by 1 base and J by 2 bases, with 12 bases between the two germline ends. Looked up from germline, CDR1 is SGHTA and CDR2 is FQGNSA. The whole variable domain, filled in from reference TRBV7-2 and TRBJ1-5, reads GAGVSQSPSNKVTEKGKDVELRCDPISGHTALYWYRQSLGQGLEFLIYFQGNSAPDKSGLPSDRFSAERTGGSVSTLTIQRTQQEDSAVYLCASSLEWGAGNQPQHFGDGTRLSIL.

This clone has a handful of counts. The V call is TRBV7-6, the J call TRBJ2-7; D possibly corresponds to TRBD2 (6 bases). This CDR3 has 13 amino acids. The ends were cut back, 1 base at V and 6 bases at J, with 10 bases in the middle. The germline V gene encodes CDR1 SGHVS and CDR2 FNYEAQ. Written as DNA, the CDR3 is TGTGCCAGCAGCTTAGTGCGGGGCGGCGAGCAGTACTTC. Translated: CASSLVRGGEQYF.

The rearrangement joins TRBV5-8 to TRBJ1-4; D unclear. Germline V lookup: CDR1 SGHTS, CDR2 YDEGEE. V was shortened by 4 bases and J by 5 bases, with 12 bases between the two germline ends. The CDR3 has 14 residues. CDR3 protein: CASSPRTINEKLFF. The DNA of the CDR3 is TGTGCCAGCAGCCCCCGGACCATCAATGAAAAACTGTTTTTT. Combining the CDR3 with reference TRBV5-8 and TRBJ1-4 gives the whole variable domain EAGVTQSPTHLIKTRGQQATLRCSPISGHTSVYWYQQALGLGLQFLLWYDEGEERNRGNFPPRFSGRQFPNYSSELNVNALELEDSALYLCASSPRTINEKLFFGSGTQLSVL.

The CDR3 protein is CASSPVVRSEAFF. CDR3 bases: TGCGCCAGCAGCCCCGTCGTTCGGAGTGAAGCTTTCTTT. The chain employs TRBV5-1 and TRBJ1-1; no reliable D call. The CDR3 runs 13 residues. CDR1 SGHRS and CDR2 YFSETQ come from the germline V gene. V lost 4 bases, J lost 7 bases, and 14 bases lay in between.

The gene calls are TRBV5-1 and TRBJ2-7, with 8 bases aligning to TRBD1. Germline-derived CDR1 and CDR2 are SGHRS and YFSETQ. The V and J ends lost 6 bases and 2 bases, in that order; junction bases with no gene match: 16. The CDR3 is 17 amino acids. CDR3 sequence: CASKLDRDTNAPYEQYF. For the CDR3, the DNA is TGCGCCAGCAAGCTGGACAGGGACACGAACGCCCCCTACGAGCAGTACTTC.

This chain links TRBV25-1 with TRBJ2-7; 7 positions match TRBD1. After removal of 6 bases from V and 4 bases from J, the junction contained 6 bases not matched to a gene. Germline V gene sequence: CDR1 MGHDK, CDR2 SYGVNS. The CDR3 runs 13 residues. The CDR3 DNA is TGTGCCAGCAGCGTCGACAGGGAGTACGAGCAGTACTTC. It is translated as CASSVDREYEQYF.

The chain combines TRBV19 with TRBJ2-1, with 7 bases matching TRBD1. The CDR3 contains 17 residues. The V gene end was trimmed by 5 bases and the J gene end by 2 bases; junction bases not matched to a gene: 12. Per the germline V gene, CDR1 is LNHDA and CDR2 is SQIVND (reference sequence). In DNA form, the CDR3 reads TGTGCCAGTAGTCCCCGGGACAGCCGCCTAACCTACAATGAGCAGTTCTTC. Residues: CASSPRDSRLTYNEQFF.

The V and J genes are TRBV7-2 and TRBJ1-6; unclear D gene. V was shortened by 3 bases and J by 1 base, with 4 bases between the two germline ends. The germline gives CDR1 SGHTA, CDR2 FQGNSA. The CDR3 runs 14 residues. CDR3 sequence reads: CASSLASYNSPLHF. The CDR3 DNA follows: TGTGCCAGCAGCTTGGCTTCCTATAATTCACCCCTCCACTTT. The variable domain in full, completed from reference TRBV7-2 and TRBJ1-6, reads GAGVSQSPSNKVTEKGKDVELRCDPISGHTALYWYRQSLGQGLEFLIYFQGNSAPDKSGLPSDRFSAERTGGSVSTLTIQRTQQEDSAVYLCASSLASYNSPLHFGNGTRLTVT.

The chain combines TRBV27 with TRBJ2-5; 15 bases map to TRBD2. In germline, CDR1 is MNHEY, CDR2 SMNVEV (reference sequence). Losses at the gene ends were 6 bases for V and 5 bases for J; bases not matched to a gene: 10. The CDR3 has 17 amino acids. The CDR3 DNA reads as TGTGCCAGCAGCTGGACTAGCGGGGGGGCGGGATTGGAGACCCAGTACTTC. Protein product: CASSWTSGGAGLETQYF.

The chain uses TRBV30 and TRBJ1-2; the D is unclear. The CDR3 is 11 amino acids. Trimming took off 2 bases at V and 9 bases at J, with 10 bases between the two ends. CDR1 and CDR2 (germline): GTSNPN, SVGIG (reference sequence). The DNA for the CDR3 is TGTGCCTGGAGTTCGGGGTCCCGCTACACCTTC. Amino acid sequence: CAWSSGSRYTF.

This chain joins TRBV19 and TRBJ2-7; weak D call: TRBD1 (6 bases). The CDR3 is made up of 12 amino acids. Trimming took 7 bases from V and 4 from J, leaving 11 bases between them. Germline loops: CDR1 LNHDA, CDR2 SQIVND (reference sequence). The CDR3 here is CASMGQSYEQYF. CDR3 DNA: TGTGCCAGTATGGGACAATCGTACGAGCAGTACTTC. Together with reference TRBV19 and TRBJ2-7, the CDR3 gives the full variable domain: DGGITQSPKYLFRKEGQNVTLSCEQNLNHDAMYWYRQDPGQGLRLIYYSQIVNDFQKGDIAEGYSVSREKKESFPLTVTSAQKNPTAFYLCASMGQSYEQYFGPGTRLTVT.

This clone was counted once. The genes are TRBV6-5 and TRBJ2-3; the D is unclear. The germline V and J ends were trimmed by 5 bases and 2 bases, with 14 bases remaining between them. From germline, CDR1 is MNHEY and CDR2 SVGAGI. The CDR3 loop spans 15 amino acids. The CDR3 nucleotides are TGTGCCAGCAGTCCCGACGACGGACCCACAGATACGCAGTATTTT. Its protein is CASSPDDGPTDTQYF.

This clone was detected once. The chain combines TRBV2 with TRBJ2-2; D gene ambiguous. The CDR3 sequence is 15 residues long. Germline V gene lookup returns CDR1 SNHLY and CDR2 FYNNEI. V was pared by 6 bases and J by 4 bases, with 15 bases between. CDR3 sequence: CASRKTTSSTGELFF. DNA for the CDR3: TGTGCCAGCAGAAAAACCACGTCGAGCACCGGGGAGCTGTTTTTT.

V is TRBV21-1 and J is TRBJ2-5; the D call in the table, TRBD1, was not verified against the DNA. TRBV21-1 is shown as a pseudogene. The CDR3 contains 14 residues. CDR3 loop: CASSKAETEETQYF. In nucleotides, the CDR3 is TGTGCCAGCAGCAAAGCCGAGACAGAAGAGACCCAGTACTTC.

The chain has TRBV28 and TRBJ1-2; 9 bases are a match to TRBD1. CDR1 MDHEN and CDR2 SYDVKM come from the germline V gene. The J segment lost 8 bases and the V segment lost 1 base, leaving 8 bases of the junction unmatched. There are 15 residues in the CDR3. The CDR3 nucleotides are TGTGCCAGCAGTTTATTGAACAGGGGGCAGGAAGGCTACACCTTC. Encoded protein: CASSLLNRGQEGYTF.

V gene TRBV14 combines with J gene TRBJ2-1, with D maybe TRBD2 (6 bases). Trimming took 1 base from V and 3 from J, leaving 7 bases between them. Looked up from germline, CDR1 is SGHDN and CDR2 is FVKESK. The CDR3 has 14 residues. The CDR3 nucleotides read TGTGCCAGCAGCCAAGCGGGGGTCTACAATGAGCAGTTCTTC. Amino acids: CASSQAGVYNEQFF.

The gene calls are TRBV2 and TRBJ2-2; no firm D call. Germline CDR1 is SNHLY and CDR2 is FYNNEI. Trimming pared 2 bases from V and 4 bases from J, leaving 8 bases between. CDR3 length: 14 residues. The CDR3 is CASSERLITGELFF. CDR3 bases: TGTGCCAGCAGTGAACGCCTGATCACCGGGGAGCTGTTTTTT.